The 7 T cell receptor beta chains listed next were all sequenced from one sample in a study of T cell responses to AZD1222 COVID-19 vaccine. Data came from immunoSEQ multiplex PCR; TCRdb stores just in-frame clones and leaves some out. The table includes 150,000 to 200,000 clones, 85% to 95% detected once. Sequenced here: peripheral blood, sampled 28 days after the second dose of the MenACWY control vaccine. The receptors here all came from an adult who received the MenACWY meningococcal vaccine as a control.

The rearrangement uses TRBV7-2 and TRBJ1-4; D is unclear. V was shortened by 0 bases and J by 2 bases, with 10 bases between the two germline ends. This CDR3 is 16 amino acids long. Germline CDR1 reads SGHTA; CDR2 reads FQGNSA. CDR3 in amino acids: CASSLATLGTNEKLFF. In nucleotides, the CDR3 is TGTGCCAGCAGCTTAGCGACCCTAGGGACTAATGAAAAACTGTTTTTT.

The V gene is TRBV21-1, the J gene TRBJ2-3; the D call TRBD2 from the table was never checked on the DNA. TRBV21-1 is given as a pseudogene. The CDR3 spans 15 residues. This CDR3 is CASSPWRLNGDTQYF. In DNA form, the CDR3 reads TGTGCCAGCAGCCCCTGGAGGTTAAATGGGGATACGCAGTATTTT.

This clone was found once. This chain uses TRBV20-1 with TRBJ1-2; D remains ambiguous. Trimming removed 0 bases at V and 6 bases at J, with 2 bases between. The CDR3 loop spans 10 amino acids. Germline V gene lookup returns CDR1 DFQATT and CDR2 SNEGSKA (reference sequence). The CDR3 is CSARDHGYTF. The DNA for the CDR3 is TGCAGTGCTAGAGATCATGGCTACACCTTC.

J is TRBJ1-2 and V is TRBV30; TRBD1 might be the D (5 bases). The CDR3 spans 14 residues. CDR1 GTSNPN and CDR2 SVGIG come from the germline V gene (reference sequence). The germline V and J ends were trimmed by 3 bases and 4 bases, with 15 bases remaining between them. The CDR3 sequence: CAWRSDTYFYGYTF. The CDR3 nucleotides read TGTGCCTGGAGGTCGGACACGTACTTCTATGGCTACACCTTC.

This clone is a singleton in its sample. V is TRBV12-5 and J is TRBJ2-2; 10 nucleotides line up with TRBD2. The CDR3 spans 17 residues. V dropped 5 bases and J dropped 4; count of bases not matched to a gene: 10. The germline V gene has CDR1 LGHNT and CDR2 FRNRAP. This CDR3 reads CASGRNLAGGLTGELFF. CDR3 nucleotide sequence: TGTGCTAGTGGTCGCAACTTAGCGGGGGGCCTCACCGGGGAGCTGTTTTTT.

The V call is TRBV7-9, the J call TRBJ2-6; 7 bases are a match to TRBD1. V lost 5 bases and J lost 1; bases outside the gene matches: 5. The CDR3 consists of 16 residues. Per the germline V gene, CDR1 is SEHNR and CDR2 is FQNEAQ (reference sequence). The CDR3 is CASSEPDRSGANVLTF. The CDR3, as DNA: TGTGCCAGCAGCGAACCGGACAGGTCTGGGGCCAACGTCCTGACTTTC.

The chain combines TRBV10-3 with TRBJ2-7, with D possibly being TRBD1 (6 bases). Trimming removed 8 bases at V and 1 base at J, with 12 bases between. The germline V gene has CDR1 ENHRY and CDR2 SYGVKD. This CDR3 region has 13 residues. The CDR3 sequence: CAIGQPGSYEQYF. CDR3 DNA: TGTGCCATCGGACAGCCCGGGTCCTACGAGCAGTACTTC.